The rows below give T cell receptor beta chains drawn from one sample of a study of blood T cell repertoires in COVID-19. Clones were sequenced by immunoSEQ multiplex PCR, and TCRdb holds only the in-frame ones, with some missing. The data contain hundreds of thousands of clones, more than 70% of them singletons. The sequenced sample was peripheral blood. The receptor source for this set is a woman aged 25-40 years with COVID-19, enrolled during active disease. The CDR3 runs from the conserved cysteine through the conserved F or W. D genes are given only for firm matches. Clone size is stated in some rows and not others, as once, few, many or a class when expanded.

clone size	CDR3 length	V gene	D gene	J gene	CDR3 DNA	CDR3 protein
-	18	TRBV19	TRBD1	TRBJ2-2	TGTGCCAGTAGTCCCGGTGGAGCAGGGACAGGGGCCACCGGGGAGCTGTTTTTT	CASSPGGAGTGATGELFF
-	11	TRBV6-6	-	TRBJ2-1	TGTGCCAGCAGTTACGTGGAGAGGGAGTTCTTC	CASSYVEREFF
-	16	TRBV11-2	-	TRBJ2-6	TGTGCCAGCAGCTTCGGGTCGGGAGCTGGGGCCAACGTCCTGACTTTC	CASSFGSGAGANVLTF
once	14	TRBV29-1	-	TRBJ2-3	TGCAGCACTAATAGGGCGGGGGCCACAGATACGCAGTATTTT	CSTNRAGATDTQYF
once	16	TRBV7-6	TRBD2	TRBJ2-3	TGTGCCAGCAGCTTTCTTGCGGGGGGGCCCGCAGATACGCAGTATTTT	CASSFLAGGPADTQYF
-	12	TRBV25-1	-	TRBJ1-1	TGTGCCAGCAGTGAACGGGCAGGAGGGGCTTTCTTT	CASSERAGGAFF
-	16	TRBV5-6	TRBD1	TRBJ1-6	TGTGCCAGCAGCTTGGCGGCAGGGGGCGGAAATTCACCCCTCCACTTT	CASSLAAGGGNSPLHF
-	16	TRBV25-1	-	TRBJ2-3	TGTGCCAGCAGTGCCACAGCATTCACGCGGGCAGATACGCAGTATTTT	CASSATAFTRADTQYF
-	15	TRBV4-3	TRBD1	TRBJ2-7	TGCGCCAGCAGCCAGCAAGACAGGGGCCCCTACGAGCAGTACTTC	CASSQQDRGPYEQYF
-	14	TRBV27	TRBD1	TRBJ2-1	TGTGCCAAAACCCCGGGACAGGTAGGCAATGAGCAGTTCTTC	CAKTPGQVGNEQFF
-	17	TRBV5-6	TRBD1	TRBJ2-3	TGTGCCAGCAGCTCCTATACGTGGACAGGAAGCACAGATACGCAGTATTTT	CASSSYTWTGSTDTQYF
-	16	TRBV7-2	-	TRBJ2-1	TGTGCCAGCAGCTTAGCGCTGGGGGCCCAATACAATGAGCAGTTCTTC	CASSLALGAQYNEQFF
many	12	TRBV6-6	-	TRBJ1-1	TGTGCCAGCAGTTACGGCCAAGCTGAAGCTTTCTTT	CASSYGQAEAFF
-	14	TRBV12-5	TRBD1	TRBJ1-1	TGTGCTAGTAAAGGGACAGGTAGGAACACTGAAGCTTTCTTT	CASKGTGRNTEAFF
-	15	TRBV5-1	TRBD1	TRBJ1-6	TGCGCCAGCAGCGTAGCGGGACAGGGGAATTCACCCCTCCACTTT	CASSVAGQGNSPLHF
-	16	TRBV2	TRBD1	TRBJ2-1	TGTGCCAGCAGGGGGTCCCGGGACAGGGACTACAATGAGCAGTTCTTC	CASRGSRDRDYNEQFF
-	15	TRBV6-5	TRBD1	TRBJ2-7	TGTGCCAGCAGTCTTACAGGGGTGTTATACTACGAGCAGTACTTC	CASSLTGVLYYEQYF
few	14	TRBV9	-	TRBJ2-2	TGTGCCAGCAGCGTAGTCGGAGGGTCCGGGGAGCTGTTTTTT	CASSVVGGSGELFF
-	15	TRBV18	-	TRBJ2-5	TGTGCCAGCTCACGGGGCCGGGACTACCAAGAGACCCAGTACTTC	CASSRGRDYQETQYF
-	17	TRBV5-4	-	TRBJ1-3	TGTGCCAGCAGCCCCGGGGGACCGTTGTTCTCTGGAAACACCATATATTTT	CASSPGGPLFSGNTIYF